The 7 T cell receptor beta chains given below trace back to one sample, sequenced in a study of blood T cell repertoires in COVID-19. Clones were sequenced by immunoSEQ multiplex PCR, and TCRdb holds only the in-frame ones, with some missing. This sample has around 150,000 clones; around 86% occur once, and the top ten carry roughly 9.1%. The sequencing input was peripheral blood. Receptor source: a woman aged 55-69 years with active or convalescent COVID-19.

The V gene is TRBV21-1, the J gene TRBJ2-3; no check of the table's D call, TRBD2, against the DNA was made. TRBV21-1 is tagged as a pseudogene. This CDR3 is built from 18 residues. For the CDR3, the DNA is TGTGCCAGCAGCAAAGTAGCAGCGGGGCACCCTGACACAGATACGCAGTATTTT. This translates into CASSKVAAGHPDTDTQYF.

The J gene is TRBJ1-1, the V gene TRBV19, with D tentatively TRBD1 (5 bases). V lost 6 bases and J lost 1, with 18 bases in between. CDR1 is LNHDA, CDR2 SQIVND, per germline (reference sequence). The CDR3 loop spans 16 amino acids. The CDR3 is CASSISGGRENTEAFF. CDR3 DNA: TGTGCCAGTAGCATCTCCGGGGGGAGGGAGAACACTGAAGCTTTCTTT.

V and J are TRBV5-1 and TRBJ1-2; D gene unclear. Germline V gene data show CDR1 as SGHRS and CDR2 as YFSETQ. This CDR3 region has 12 residues. V was pared by 0 bases and J by 7 bases, with 7 bases between. In DNA form, the CDR3 reads TGCGCCAGCAGCTTGGGGCAGGCTGGCTACACCTTC. Translating it yields CASSLGQAGYTF.

The chain is built from TRBV28 and TRBJ1-5; D unclear. CDR1 and CDR2 from the germline V gene are MDHEN and SYDVKM. The V end was cut by 5 bases, the J end by 1 base, with 12 bases between. This CDR3 spans 15 amino acids. The CDR3 region is CASSRHSISNQPQHF. CDR3 sequence (DNA): TGTGCCAGCAGTCGGCACAGTATAAGCAATCAGCCCCAGCATTTT. The variable domain in full, with the rest retrieved from reference TRBV28 and TRBJ1-5, is DVKVTQSSRYLVKRTGEKVFLECVQDMDHENMFWYRQDPGLGLRLIYFSYDVKMKEKGDIPEGYSVSREKKERFSLILESASTNQTSMYLCASSRHSISNQPQHFGDGTRLSIL.

The CDR3 sequence: CAWSEGGVTDTQYF. For the CDR3, the DNA is TGTGCCTGGAGTGAAGGGGGAGTTACAGATACGCAGTATTTT. This sequence joins TRBV30 and TRBJ2-3, with D maybe TRBD1 (6 bases). Germline CDR1 and CDR2: GTSNPN and SVGIG (reference sequence). The germline V and J ends were trimmed by 1 base and 3 bases, with 11 bases remaining between them. The CDR3 contains 14 residues.

CDR3 coding DNA: TGTGCCAGTAGTGGGTCTAGGCAAGAGACCCAGTACTTC. Translation: CASSGSRQETQYF. The genes are TRBV19 and TRBJ2-5, with D uncertain. This CDR3 is built from 13 residues. The germline V gene has CDR1 LNHDA and CDR2 SQIVND (reference sequence). V was trimmed by 5 bases and J by 2 bases, leaving 9 bases between them. Drawing the rest from reference TRBV19 and TRBJ2-5, the complete variable domain is DGGITQSPKYLFRKEGQNVTLSCEQNLNHDAMYWYRQDPGQGLRLIYYSQIVNDFQKGDIAEGYSVSREKKESFPLTVTSAQKNPTAFYLCASSGSRQETQYFGPGTRLLVL.

This chain joins TRBV6-5 and TRBJ1-6; possibly TRBD1 for D (5 bases). CDR1 is MNHEY, CDR2 SVGAGI, per germline. This CDR3 is 15 amino acids long. With 0 bases removed from V and 10 bases from J, the gap between germline ends came to 13 bases. The CDR3 loop reads CASSYSVQGFSPLHF. CDR3 nucleotides: TGTGCCAGCAGTTACTCGGTCCAGGGTTTCTCACCCCTCCACTTT.